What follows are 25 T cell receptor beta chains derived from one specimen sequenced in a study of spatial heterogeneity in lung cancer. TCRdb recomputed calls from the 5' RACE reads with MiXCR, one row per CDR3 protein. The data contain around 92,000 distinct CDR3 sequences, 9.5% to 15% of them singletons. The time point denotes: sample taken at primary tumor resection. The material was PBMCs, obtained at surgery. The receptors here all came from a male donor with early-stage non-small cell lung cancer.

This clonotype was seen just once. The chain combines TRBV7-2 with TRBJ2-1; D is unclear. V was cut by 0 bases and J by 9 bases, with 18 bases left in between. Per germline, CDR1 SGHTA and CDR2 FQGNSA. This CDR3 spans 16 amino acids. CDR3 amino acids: CASSLAGPPSGGEQFF. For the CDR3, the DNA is TGTGCCAGCAGCTTAGCGGGCCCCCCTTCGGGCGGTGAGCAGTTCTTC.

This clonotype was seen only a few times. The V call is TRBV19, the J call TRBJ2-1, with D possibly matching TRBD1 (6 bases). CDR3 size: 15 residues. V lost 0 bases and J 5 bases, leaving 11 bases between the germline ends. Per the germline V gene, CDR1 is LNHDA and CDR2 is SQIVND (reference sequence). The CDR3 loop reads CASSIERQGNNEQFF. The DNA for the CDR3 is TGTGCCAGTAGTATAGAAAGGCAGGGGAACAATGAGCAGTTCTTC.

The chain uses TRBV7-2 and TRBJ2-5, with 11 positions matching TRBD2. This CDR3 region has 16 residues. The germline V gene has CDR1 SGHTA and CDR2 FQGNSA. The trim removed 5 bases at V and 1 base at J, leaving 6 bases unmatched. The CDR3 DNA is TGTGCCAGCAGCATAAGACTAGCGGGGTTCCAAGAGACCCAGTACTTC. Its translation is CASSIRLAGFQETQYF. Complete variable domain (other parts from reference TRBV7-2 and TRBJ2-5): GAGVSQSPSNKVTEKGKDVELRCDPISGHTALYWYRQSLGQGLEFLIYFQGNSAPDKSGLPSDRFSAERTGGSVSTLTIQRTQQEDSAVYLCASSIRLAGFQETQYFGPGTRLLVL.

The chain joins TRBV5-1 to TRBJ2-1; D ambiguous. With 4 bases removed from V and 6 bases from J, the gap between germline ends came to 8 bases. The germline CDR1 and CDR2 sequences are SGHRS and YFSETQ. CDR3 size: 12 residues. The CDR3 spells CASSVPSNEQFF. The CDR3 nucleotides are TGCGCCAGCAGCGTCCCGAGCAATGAGCAGTTCTTC.

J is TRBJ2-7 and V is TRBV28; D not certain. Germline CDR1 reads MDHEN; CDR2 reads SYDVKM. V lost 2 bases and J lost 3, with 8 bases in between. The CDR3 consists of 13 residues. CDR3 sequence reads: CASSLGSVYEQYF. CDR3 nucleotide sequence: TGTGCCAGCAGTTTAGGCTCAGTCTACGAGCAGTACTTC. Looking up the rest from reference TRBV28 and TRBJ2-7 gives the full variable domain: DVKVTQSSRYLVKRTGEKVFLECVQDMDHENMFWYRQDPGLGLRLIYFSYDVKMKEKGDIPEGYSVSREKKERFSLILESASTNQTSMYLCASSLGSVYEQYFGPGTRLTVT.

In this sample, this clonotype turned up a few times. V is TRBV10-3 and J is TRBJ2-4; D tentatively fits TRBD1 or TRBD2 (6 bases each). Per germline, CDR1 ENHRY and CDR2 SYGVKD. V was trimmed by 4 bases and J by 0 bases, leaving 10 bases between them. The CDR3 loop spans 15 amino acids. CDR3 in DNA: TGTGCCATCAGTGGGGGGGCTCTAGCCAAAAACATTCAGTACTTC. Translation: CAISGGALAKNIQYF.

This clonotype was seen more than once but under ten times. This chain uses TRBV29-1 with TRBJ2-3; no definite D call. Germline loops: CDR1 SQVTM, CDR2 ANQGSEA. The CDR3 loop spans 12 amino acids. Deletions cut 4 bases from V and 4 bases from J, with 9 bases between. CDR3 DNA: TGCAGCGTTGGGCAGGTCGCAGATACGCAGTATTTT. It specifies CSVGQVADTQYF.

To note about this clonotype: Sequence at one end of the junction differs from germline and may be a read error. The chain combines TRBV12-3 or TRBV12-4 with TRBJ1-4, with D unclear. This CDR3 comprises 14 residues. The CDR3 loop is CASSPGHTSEKLFF. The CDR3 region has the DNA TGTGCCAGCAGTCCCGGGCATACTAGTGAAAAACTGTTTTTT.

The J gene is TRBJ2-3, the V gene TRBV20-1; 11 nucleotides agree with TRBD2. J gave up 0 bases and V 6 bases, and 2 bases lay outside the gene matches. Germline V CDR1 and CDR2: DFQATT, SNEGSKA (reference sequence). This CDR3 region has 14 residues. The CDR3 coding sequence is TGCAGTGCACGACTAGCGGGGAGCACAGATACGCAGTATTTT. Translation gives CSARLAGSTDTQYF.

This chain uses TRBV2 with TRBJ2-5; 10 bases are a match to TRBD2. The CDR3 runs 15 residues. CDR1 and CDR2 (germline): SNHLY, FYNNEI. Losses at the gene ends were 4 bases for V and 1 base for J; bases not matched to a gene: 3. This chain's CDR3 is CASSVQRGGQETQYF. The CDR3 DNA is TGTGCCAGCAGTGTCCAGCGGGGGGGCCAAGAGACCCAGTACTTC.

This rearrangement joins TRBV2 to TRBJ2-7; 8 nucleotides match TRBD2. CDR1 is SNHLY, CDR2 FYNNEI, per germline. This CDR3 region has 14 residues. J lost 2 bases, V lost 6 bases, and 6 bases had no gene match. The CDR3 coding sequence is TGTGCCAGCAGGAGGGCGGGAGGAACCTACGAGCAGTACTTC. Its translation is CASRRAGGTYEQYF.

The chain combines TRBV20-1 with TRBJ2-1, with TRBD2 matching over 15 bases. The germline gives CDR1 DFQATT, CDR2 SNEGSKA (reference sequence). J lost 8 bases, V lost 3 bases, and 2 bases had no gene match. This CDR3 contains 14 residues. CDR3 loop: CSASRTSGRDEQFF. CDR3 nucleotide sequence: TGCAGTGCTAGCCGGACTAGCGGGAGGGATGAGCAGTTCTTC.

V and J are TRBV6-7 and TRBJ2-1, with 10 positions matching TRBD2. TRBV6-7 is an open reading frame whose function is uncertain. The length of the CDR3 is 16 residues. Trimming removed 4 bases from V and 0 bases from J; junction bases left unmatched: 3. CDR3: CASSSRTSGSYNEQFF. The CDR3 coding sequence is TGTGCCAGCAGTTCCCGGACTAGCGGCTCCTACAATGAGCAGTTCTTC.

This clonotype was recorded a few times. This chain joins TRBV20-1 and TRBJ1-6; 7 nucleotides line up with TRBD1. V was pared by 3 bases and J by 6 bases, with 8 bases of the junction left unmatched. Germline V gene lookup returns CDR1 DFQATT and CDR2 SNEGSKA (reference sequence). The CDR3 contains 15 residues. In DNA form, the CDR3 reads TGCAGTGCTAGGGGGACATACAGGGGTAATTCACCCCTCCACTTT. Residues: CSARGTYRGNSPLHF.

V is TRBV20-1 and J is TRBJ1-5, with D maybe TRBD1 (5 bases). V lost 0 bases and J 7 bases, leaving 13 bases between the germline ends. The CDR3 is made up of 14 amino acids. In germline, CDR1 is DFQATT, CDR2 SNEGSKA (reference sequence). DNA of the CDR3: TGCAGTGCTAGAGAGGGACTAAGGAGGCAGCCCCAGCATTTT. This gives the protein CSAREGLRRQPQHF.

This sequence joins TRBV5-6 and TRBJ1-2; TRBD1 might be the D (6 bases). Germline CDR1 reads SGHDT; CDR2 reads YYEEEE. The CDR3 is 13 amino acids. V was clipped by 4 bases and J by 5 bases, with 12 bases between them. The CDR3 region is CASSPNRVYGYTF. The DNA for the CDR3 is TGTGCCAGCAGCCCCAACAGGGTTTATGGCTACACCTTC.

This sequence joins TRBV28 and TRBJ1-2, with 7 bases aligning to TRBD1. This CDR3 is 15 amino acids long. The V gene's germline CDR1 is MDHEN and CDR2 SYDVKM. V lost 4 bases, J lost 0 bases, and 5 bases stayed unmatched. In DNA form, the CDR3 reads TGTGCCAGCAGTTCCACAGGGGCAGCTAACTATGGCTACACCTTC. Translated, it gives CASSSTGAANYGYTF.

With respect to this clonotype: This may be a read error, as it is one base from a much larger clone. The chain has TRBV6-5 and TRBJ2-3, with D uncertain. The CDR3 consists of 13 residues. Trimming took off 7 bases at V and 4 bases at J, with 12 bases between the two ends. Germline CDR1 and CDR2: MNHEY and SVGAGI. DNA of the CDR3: TGTGCCAGCAATTTGGAGTGGGCAGATACGCAGTATTTT. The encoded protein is CASNLEWADTQYF.

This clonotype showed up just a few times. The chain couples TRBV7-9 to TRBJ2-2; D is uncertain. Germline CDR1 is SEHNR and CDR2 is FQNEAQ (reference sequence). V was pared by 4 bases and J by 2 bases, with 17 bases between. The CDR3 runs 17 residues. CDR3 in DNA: TGTGCCAGCAGCTCCCGTCCGTCGCAGTTAAACACCGGGGAGCTGTTTTTT. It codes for CASSSRPSQLNTGELFF.

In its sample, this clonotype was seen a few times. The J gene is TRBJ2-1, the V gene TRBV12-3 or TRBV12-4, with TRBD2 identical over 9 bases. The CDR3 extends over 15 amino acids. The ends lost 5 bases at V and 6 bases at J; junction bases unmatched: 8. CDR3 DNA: TGTGCCAGCAGTCCCGGGACTAGCTCGGGCAATGAGCAGTTCTTC. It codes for CASSPGTSSGNEQFF.

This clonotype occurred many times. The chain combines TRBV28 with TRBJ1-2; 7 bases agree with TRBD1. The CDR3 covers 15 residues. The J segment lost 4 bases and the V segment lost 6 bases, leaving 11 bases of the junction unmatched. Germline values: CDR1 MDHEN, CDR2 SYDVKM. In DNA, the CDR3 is TGTGCCAGCAGGACCGACAGGGTGAGGGTCTATGGCTACACCTTC. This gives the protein CASRTDRVRVYGYTF.

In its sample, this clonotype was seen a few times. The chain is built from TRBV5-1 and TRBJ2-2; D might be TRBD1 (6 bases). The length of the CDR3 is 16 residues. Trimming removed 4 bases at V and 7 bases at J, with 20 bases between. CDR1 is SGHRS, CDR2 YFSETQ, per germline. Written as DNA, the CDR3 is TGCGCCAGCAGCCAGGGGATACGCAGGGACGTCGGGGAGCTGTTTTTT. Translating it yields CASSQGIRRDVGELFF.

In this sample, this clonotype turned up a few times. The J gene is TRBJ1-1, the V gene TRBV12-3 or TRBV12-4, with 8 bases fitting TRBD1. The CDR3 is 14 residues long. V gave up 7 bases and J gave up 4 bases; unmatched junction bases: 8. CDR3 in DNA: TGTGCCAGCACTAGGACAGGGTTGGGCACTGAAGCTTTCTTT. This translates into CASTRTGLGTEAFF.

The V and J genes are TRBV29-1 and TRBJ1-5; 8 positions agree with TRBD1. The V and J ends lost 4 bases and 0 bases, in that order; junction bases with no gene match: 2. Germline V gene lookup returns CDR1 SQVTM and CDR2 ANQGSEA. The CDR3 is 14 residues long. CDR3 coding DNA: TGCAGCGTTGTGACAGGGGATAGCAATCAGCCCCAGCATTTT. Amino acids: CSVVTGDSNQPQHF.

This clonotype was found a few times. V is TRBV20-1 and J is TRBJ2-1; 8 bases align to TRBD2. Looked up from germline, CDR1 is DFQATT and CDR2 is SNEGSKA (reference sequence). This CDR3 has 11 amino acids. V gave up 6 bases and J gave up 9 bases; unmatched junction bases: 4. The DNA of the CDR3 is TGCAGTGCCGCGGGGGGTATTGAGCAGTTCTTC. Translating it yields CSAAGGIEQFF.